This entry concerns a single TCR beta chain. Authors' data handling: Quantification of nucleated cells was approximated via reference gene primer amplification. Here immunoSEQ multiplex PCR was the method, and the copy in TCRdb shows in-frame clones only, minus some. The V and J calls and clone size were taken over from that table, and D and trimming were inferred from the DNA. The table has about 170,000 clones, roughly nine tenths seen once. These data belong to a study of blood T cell repertoires in COVID-19. On the study more broadly: From the United States, Italy and Spain came samples of acute and convalescent COVID-19. In each case, the material was cDNA or gDNA derived from T cells, B-cell-depleted T cells, or PBMCs.

This CDR3 is built from 14 residues. V shed 10 bases and J 3 bases; nucleotides not matched to a gene: 11. Germline assignment: CDR1 LNHDA and CDR2 SQIVND (reference sequence). The gene calls are TRBV19 and TRBJ1-2; 7 nucleotides align to TRBD1. The sample comprised peripheral blood. The receptor's source is a man aged 70-80 years with acute or convalescent COVID-19. CDR3 coding DNA: TGTGCCACCCAAAGACAGGGTGTAGACTATGGCTACACCTTC. Protein: CATQRQGVDYGYTF.